One and the same sample provided the 20 T cell receptor beta chains below, sequenced in a study of T cells in tumors after PD-1 blockade. The data were produced by immunoSEQ multiplex PCR, yet TCRdb's version contains in-frame clones alone and is incomplete. The table lists around 2,000 clones, approximately 69% of them singletons, with around 13% in the top ten. Stated time point: second of two pre-therapy site-matched biopsies about 9 weeks apart. The sequencing here drew on tumor tissue, taken before anti-PD-1 treatment. All receptors derive from a human donor with basal cell carcinoma.

This clone was picked up a small number of times. V gene TRBV3-1 (or the pseudogene TRBV3-2) combines with J gene TRBJ2-5, with D possibly TRBD1 on 7 matching bases. There are 16 residues in the CDR3. Germline V gene sequence: CDR1 LGHDT, CDR2 YNNKEL (reference sequence). V was cut by 4 bases and J by 4 bases, with 19 bases left in between. CDR3 in DNA: TGTGCCAGCAGCCGGAGGGCGGCACAGGGGCGAGAGACCCAGTACTTC. It translates to CASSRRAAQGRETQYF.

V usage is TRBV27 and J usage is TRBJ2-3, with 12 bases fitting TRBD2. The ends lost 4 bases at V and 1 base at J; junction bases unmatched: 3. The CDR3 has 16 residues. Germline V gene sequence: CDR1 MNHEY, CDR2 SMNVEV (reference sequence). The CDR3 is CASSSRLAGGTDTQYF. CDR3 DNA: TGTGCCAGCAGTTCGCGACTAGCGGGGGGCACAGATACGCAGTATTTT.

This clone has just a few counts. The chain recombines TRBV12-5 with TRBJ2-1, with TRBD2 identical over 8 bases. The germline gives CDR1 LGHNT, CDR2 FRNRAP. V trimming: 5 bases; J trimming: 0 bases; junction bases outside the gene matches: 3. CDR3 length equals 15 residues. The CDR3, as DNA: TGTGCTAGTGGTATAGCGGGGACCTCCTACAATGAGCAGTTCTTC. This sequence encodes CASGIAGTSYNEQFF.

This rearrangement joins TRBV6-5 to TRBJ1-1, with 7 bases that match TRBD1. Germline CDR1 is MNHEY and CDR2 is SVGAGI. CDR3 size: 15 residues. Unmatched junction bases numbered 2, after V lost 0 bases and J lost 1 base. The DNA of the CDR3 is TGTGCCAGCAGTTACTCTTACAGGGGGAACACTGAAGCTTTCTTT. This encodes CASSYSYRGNTEAFF.

V usage is TRBV6-2 or TRBV6-3 and J usage is TRBJ2-3; TRBD1 might be the D (5 bases). V lost 3 bases and J 4 bases, leaving 11 bases between the germline ends. From germline, CDR1 is MNHEY and CDR2 SVGEGT. The CDR3 runs to 14 residues. The CDR3 DNA sequence: TGTGCCAGCAGTTATGACAGCTCCCCAGATACGCAGTATTTT. It codes for CASSYDSSPDTQYF.

The J gene is TRBJ1-4, the V gene TRBV4-2; D unclear. V lost 5 bases to trimming and J lost 6 bases, with 10 bases between them. The CDR3 length is 13 residues. Per the germline V gene, CDR1 is LGHNA and CDR2 is YNFKEQ. In nucleotides, the CDR3 is TGTGCCAGCAGCTCAAGGGAAGATGAAAAACTGTTTTTT. The encoded protein is CASSSREDEKLFF.

The chain links TRBV21-1 to TRBJ2-5; whether TRBD2, the table's D call, matches the DNA was not checked. TRBV21-1 represents a pseudogene. This CDR3 has 17 residues. CDR3 DNA: TGTGCCAGCAGCAAAGGAACTAGCGGGGGGAAACTAGAGACCCAGTACTTC. Protein: CASSKGTSGGKLETQYF.

V usage is TRBV30 and J usage is TRBJ1-4; D might be TRBD1 (5 bases). CDR3 length equals 13 residues. Germline CDR1 is GTSNPN and CDR2 is SVGIG (reference sequence). V gave up 2 bases and J gave up 8 bases, with 12 bases separating them. The CDR3 nucleotides are TGTGCCTGGAGTAGGCAGGGATGGGAAAAACTGTTTTTT. Residues: CAWSRQGWEKLFF.

The V and J genes are TRBV19 and TRBJ2-5; D call uncertain. The CDR3 totals 11 residues. In germline, CDR1 is LNHDA, CDR2 SQIVND (reference sequence). V shed 7 bases and J shed 5 bases, with 8 bases lying between them. In DNA form, the CDR3 reads TGTGCCAGTAAAGTCGGCGAGACCCAGTACTTC. Amino acid sequence: CASKVGETQYF.

The CDR3 protein is CASSPDQGNTEAFF. The CDR3, as DNA: TGTGCCAGCTCACCAGACCAGGGTAACACTGAAGCTTTCTTT. The chain has TRBV18 and TRBJ1-1, with D maybe TRBD1 (5 bases). The V end lost 2 bases, the J end lost 2 bases, and 9 bases lay between the germline ends. The CDR3 consists of 14 residues. Per germline, CDR1 KGHSH and CDR2 LQKENI.

V gene TRBV6-5 combines with J gene TRBJ2-1, with TRBD1 identical over 10 bases. Looked up from germline, CDR1 is MNHEY and CDR2 is SVGAGI. CDR3 length: 14 residues. V shed 6 bases and J 6 bases; nucleotides not matched to a gene: 5. The CDR3 region is CASRGQGEINEQFF. CDR3 nucleotides: TGTGCCAGCAGAGGACAGGGGGAGATCAATGAGCAGTTCTTC.

This clone appeared a single time. The J gene is TRBJ1-4, the V gene TRBV6-5, with 7 bases aligning to TRBD1. Germline V gene lookup returns CDR1 MNHEY and CDR2 SVGAGI. The CDR3 loop spans 16 amino acids. V lost 4 bases to trimming and J lost 8 bases; unmatched junction nucleotides: 13. Here the CDR3 reads CASSSEGQSGKEKLFF. CDR3 in DNA: TGTGCCAGCAGTTCAGAGGGACAGTCGGGAAAAGAAAAACTGTTTTTT.

The chain joins TRBV5-6 to TRBJ2-7; TRBD2 is a possible D gene (6 bases). V lost 4 bases and J 0 bases, leaving 8 bases between the germline ends. The CDR3 runs to 13 residues. Germline CDR1 SGHDT, CDR2 YYEEEE. CDR3 DNA sequence: TGTGCCAGCAGCCGGGGGAGCTCCTACGAGCAGTACTTC. It translates to CASSRGSSYEQYF.

The chain links TRBV7-2 to TRBJ2-3; TRBD2 agrees at 7 bases. Germline V gene lookup returns CDR1 SGHTA and CDR2 FQGNSA. J gave up 5 bases and V 5 bases, and 10 bases lay outside the gene matches. The CDR3 covers 15 residues. CDR3 sequence reads: CASSPEAREGDTQYF. DNA for the CDR3: TGTGCCAGCAGCCCCGAGGCCAGGGAGGGAGATACGCAGTATTTT.

The count of this clone is one. The genes are TRBV19 and TRBJ1-2, with D perhaps matching TRBD1 (5 bases). Germline values: CDR1 LNHDA, CDR2 SQIVND (reference sequence). The CDR3 runs 14 residues. The germline V and J ends were trimmed by 3 bases and 6 bases, with 14 bases remaining between them. This chain's CDR3 is CASSIQGVVNGYTF. The DNA for the CDR3 is TGTGCCAGTAGTATCCAAGGGGTTGTCAATGGCTACACCTTC.

This sequence joins TRBV24-1 and TRBJ2-2, with D tentatively TRBD2 (5 bases). The germline V gene encodes CDR1 KGHDR and CDR2 SFDVKD. V lost 4 bases to trimming and J lost 6 bases, with 17 bases between them. The CDR3 covers 16 residues. The CDR3 nucleotides read TGTGCCACCAGTGACCCAACTAGACGTGCCGCCGGGGAGCTGTTTTTT. This translates into CATSDPTRRAAGELFF.

The rearrangement joins TRBV5-1 to TRBJ1-5, with TRBD1 matching 7 bases. The ends lost 0 bases at V and 6 bases at J; junction bases unmatched: 6. This CDR3 region has 15 residues. CDR1 is SGHRS, CDR2 YFSETQ, per germline. CDR3 sequence reads: CASSLGDREGQPQHF. The DNA for the CDR3 is TGCGCCAGCAGCTTGGGCGACAGGGAGGGTCAGCCCCAGCATTTT.

This clone was picked up one time. This chain connects TRBV6-2 or TRBV6-3 to TRBJ2-5; 9 nucleotides align to TRBD2. CDR3 length: 17 amino acids. Germline V gene lookup returns CDR1 MNHEY and CDR2 SVGEGT. The V and J ends lost 4 bases and 3 bases, in that order; junction bases with no gene match: 12. The chain's CDR3 is CASSSLKTSGYEETQYF. The CDR3 nucleotides read TGTGCCAGCAGTTCCCTCAAAACTAGCGGGTATGAAGAGACCCAGTACTTC.

This chain connects TRBV10-2 to TRBJ2-7; no clear D gene. Germline V lookup: CDR1 WSHSY, CDR2 SAAADI. CDR3 size: 14 residues. Trimming pared 6 bases from V and 5 bases from J, leaving 17 bases between. The CDR3 region is CASRGSGPGHEQYF. The CDR3 coding sequence is TGCGCCAGCAGGGGATCCGGGCCCGGTCACGAGCAGTACTTC.

V gene TRBV5-1 combines with J gene TRBJ2-2, with D perhaps assigned TRBD1 or TRBD2 (5 bases each). Between the trimmed V and J ends, which lost 4 bases and 1 base, there was a span of 17 bases. Germline CDR1 SGHRS, CDR2 YFSETQ. The CDR3 contains 17 residues. CDR3 residues: CASSLPPGRGNTGELFF. CDR3 sequence (DNA): TGCGCCAGCAGCCTACCACCGGGACGGGGGAACACCGGGGAGCTGTTTTTT.